This section outlines one T cell receptor (beta chain) sequence together with its context. This specimen comes from a study of human T cells and chemical hapten exposure. Time point reported: pre-sensitization, week 0. Indicated treatment: therapeutic diphenylcyclopropenone sensitization with weekly scalp DPC. Unique molecular identifiers were linked by the library to individual cDNA molecules. TCRdb reprocessed the RACE reads via MiXCR and lists one record per CDR3 protein. The sample has some 70,000 distinct CDR3 sequences; approximately 11% are singletons. CDR1 and CDR2 from the germline V gene are LGHDT and YNNKEL (reference sequence). The CDR3 spans 16 residues. V was trimmed by 0 bases and J by 0 bases, leaving 12 bases between them.

Here the sequenced sample was whole blood, taken in connection with sensitization to the hapten diphenylcyclopropenone (DPC). The origin of this receptor is a woman in her 50s with alopecia areata. Some clones in this sample may be carry-over from other donors' samples. The rearrangement links TRBV3-1 to TRBJ2-7; possibly TRBD2 for D (5 bases). CDR3 amino acids: CASSQESLADSYEQYF. CDR3 nucleotides: TGTGCCAGCAGCCAAGAGAGTCTAGCCGACTCCTACGAGCAGTACTTC.